A single sample gave rise to the 31 T cell receptor beta chains below, sequenced in a study of blood T cell repertoires in COVID-19 (TCRdb year 2020). Library generation was performed with the immunoSEQ multiplex PCR assay. TCRdb limited this immuneACCESS table to in-frame rearrangements with V and J called. A share of clones is missing; checked studies link under half to unresolved V genes, and the rest is unexplained. The sample table shows about 160,000 clones, and 80% to 95% are seen once. The top ten clones comprise nearly 5% of the sample. Sample: peripheral blood. Receptors originate from a man aged 25 to 40 with COVID-19, enrolled during active disease.

The chain recombines TRBV19 with TRBJ1-2, with 9 bases fitting TRBD1. The germline gives CDR1 LNHDA, CDR2 SQIVND (reference sequence). This CDR3 contains 15 residues. V lost 4 bases, J lost 4 bases, and 7 bases stayed unmatched. CDR3 coding DNA: TGTGCCAGTAGTACCCTACAGGGGGCGACCTATGGCTACACCTTC. It specifies CASSTLQGATYGYTF.

CDR3 bases: TGTGCCAGCAGCTTGCCCGGGACAGGCTCGTCACCCCTCCACTTT. Amino acids: CASSLPGTGSSPLHF. The chain joins TRBV5-6 to TRBJ1-6, with TRBD1 identical over 8 bases. The CDR3 is made up of 15 amino acids. CDR1 is SGHDT, CDR2 YYEEEE, per germline. V was pared by 1 base and J by 10 bases, with 7 bases of the junction left unmatched.

The gene calls are TRBV5-4 and TRBJ2-5; D possibly corresponds to TRBD1 (7 bases). Germline V gene data show CDR1 as SGHNT and CDR2 as YYREEE (reference sequence). V gave up 0 bases and J gave up 4 bases, with 10 bases separating them. The CDR3 contains 14 residues. The CDR3 spells CASSLGQGGETQYF. In nucleotides, the CDR3 is TGTGCCAGCAGCTTGGGACAGGGAGGAGAGACCCAGTACTTC.

The chain is built from TRBV10-3 and TRBJ1-4, with 7 bases that match TRBD1. This CDR3 contains 13 residues. J was trimmed by 8 bases and V by 6 bases; bases with no gene match: 6. Germline CDR1 ENHRY, CDR2 SYGVKD. CDR3 sequence reads: CAISRDSPEKLFF. The CDR3 nucleotides are TGTGCCATCAGCCGGGACAGCCCAGAAAAACTGTTTTTT.

This chain joins TRBV9 and TRBJ2-1; D is perhaps TRBD2 (5 bases). Germline CDR1 SGDLS, CDR2 YYNGEE. Trimming took off 1 base at V and 5 bases at J, with 13 bases between the two ends. CDR3 length: 15 residues. The CDR3 DNA sequence: TGTGCCAGCAGCGTAAATAGCGCGGAAGACAATGAGCAGTTCTTC. It specifies CASSVNSAEDNEQFF.

This chain connects TRBV7-3 to TRBJ2-5; D might be TRBD1 (7 bases). This CDR3 is built from 15 residues. CDR1 and CDR2 (germline): SGHTA, FQGTGA. V shed 5 bases and J shed 5 bases, with 18 bases lying between them. The CDR3 DNA follows: TGTGCCAGCAGCCCCCAGGGGGGCCTCGGGGAGACCCAGTACTTC. Encoded protein: CASSPQGGLGETQYF.

The V and J genes are TRBV12-5 and TRBJ2-1, with 9 bases lining up with TRBD2. The CDR3 has 20 amino acids. The trim removed 1 base at V and 2 bases at J, leaving 15 bases unmatched. CDR1 and CDR2 from the germline V gene are LGHNT and FRNRAP. The CDR3 loop is CASGLAGTSTLDATYNEQFF. CDR3 nucleotide sequence: TGTGCTAGTGGTTTGGCCGGGACTAGCACCTTAGACGCTACCTACAATGAGCAGTTCTTC.

The gene calls are TRBV7-9 and TRBJ1-4; D may be TRBD1 (6 bases). With 4 bases removed from V and 3 bases from J, the gap between germline ends came to 12 bases. This CDR3 is built from 15 residues. Germline V CDR1 and CDR2: SEHNR, FQNEAQ (reference sequence). This CDR3 is CASSSTQGANEKLFF. The CDR3 nucleotides read TGTGCCAGCAGCTCGACACAGGGAGCTAATGAAAAACTGTTTTTT.

This chain links TRBV19 with TRBJ1-1, with 7 bases lining up with TRBD1. The CDR3 spans 19 residues. The germline V gene has CDR1 LNHDA and CDR2 SQIVND (reference sequence). Unmatched junction bases numbered 17, after V lost 4 bases and J lost 0 bases. CDR3 residues: CASSRGLIGQALMNTEAFF. In DNA form, the CDR3 reads TGTGCCAGTAGTAGGGGGCTTATCGGACAGGCACTTATGAACACTGAAGCTTTCTTT. Combining the CDR3 with reference TRBV19 and TRBJ1-1 gives the whole variable domain DGGITQSPKYLFRKEGQNVTLSCEQNLNHDAMYWYRQDPGQGLRLIYYSQIVNDFQKGDIAEGYSVSREKKESFPLTVTSAQKNPTAFYLCASSRGLIGQALMNTEAFFGQGTRLTVV.

This clone has just one count. V usage is TRBV28 and J usage is TRBJ2-7; TRBD2 matches 10 bases. Trimming took 2 bases from V and 0 from J; bases not matched to a gene: 4. CDR3 length equals 16 residues. Germline V CDR1 and CDR2: MDHEN, SYDVKM. CDR3: CASSLVTSGVSYEQYF. The CDR3 region has the DNA TGTGCCAGCAGTTTAGTAACTAGCGGGGTCTCCTACGAGCAGTACTTC.

This chain connects TRBV7-8 to TRBJ2-4; 7 nucleotides match TRBD2. The V segment lost 1 base and the J segment 0 bases; nucleotides outside the gene matches: 3. The CDR3 covers 16 residues. CDR1 is SGHVS, CDR2 FQNEAQ, per germline. The CDR3 DNA follows: TGTGCCAGCAGCTTAGGGACTAGACTAGCCAAAAACATTCAGTACTTC. This sequence encodes CASSLGTRLAKNIQYF.

This rearrangement joins TRBV9 to TRBJ2-3, with TRBD1 as a possible D gene (6 bases). V lost 1 base and J 2 bases, leaving 14 bases between the germline ends. The CDR3 is 16 amino acids. The V gene's germline CDR1 is SGDLS and CDR2 YYNGEE. The CDR3 DNA reads as TGTGCCAGCAGCGTAAGACAGGACATAAACACAGATACGCAGTATTTT. The encoded protein is CASSVRQDINTDTQYF.

This clone has just a few counts. V usage is TRBV27 and J usage is TRBJ1-1, with TRBD1 matching over 8 bases. The CDR3 length is 15 residues. Losses at the gene ends were 4 bases for V and 5 bases for J; bases not matched to a gene: 9. CDR1 is MNHEY and CDR2 is SMNVEV in the germline V gene (reference sequence). The CDR3 sequence: CASSSPPDRDTEAFF. In DNA form, the CDR3 reads TGTGCCAGCAGTTCCCCTCCGGACAGGGATACTGAAGCTTTCTTT.

The CDR3 region is CATSRVGGGGYGYTF. CDR3 DNA: TGTGCCACCAGCAGAGTAGGGGGCGGCGGCTATGGCTACACCTTC. V usage is TRBV15 and J usage is TRBJ1-2, with 7 bases identical to TRBD1. Germline CDR1 LNHNV, CDR2 YYDKDF (reference sequence). V trimming: 1 base; J trimming: 4 bases; junction bases outside the gene matches: 6. The CDR3 covers 15 residues.

The chain employs TRBV7-2 and TRBJ2-7; 9 nucleotides align to TRBD2. The germline V gene encodes CDR1 SGHTA and CDR2 FQGNSA. The ends lost 0 bases at V and 3 bases at J; junction bases unmatched: 6. The CDR3 runs to 16 residues. CDR3 amino acids: CASSLALAGGIYEQYF. The CDR3 bases are TGTGCCAGCAGCTTAGCACTTGCGGGGGGGATCTACGAGCAGTACTTC.

The chain links TRBV6-6 to TRBJ2-5; no clear D. The CDR3 consists of 13 residues. V lost 2 bases and J 2 bases, leaving 6 bases between the germline ends. The germline gives CDR1 MNHNY, CDR2 SVGAGI (reference sequence). DNA of the CDR3: TGTGCCAGCAGTTACAATGAGCAAGAGACCCAGTACTTC. It encodes CASSYNEQETQYF.

This chain uses TRBV2 with TRBJ2-3; D may be TRBD1 (5 bases). The length of the CDR3 is 13 residues. The germline V gene encodes CDR1 SNHLY and CDR2 FYNNEI. V gave up 3 bases and J gave up 2 bases, with 6 bases separating them. This CDR3 reads CASSDRATDTQYF. Here the CDR3 DNA reads TGTGCCAGCAGTGACAGGGCCACAGATACGCAGTATTTT.

This clone was seen only once. The chain combines TRBV28 with TRBJ1-5, with TRBD1 matching 8 bases. CDR3 length equals 14 residues. The germline gives CDR1 MDHEN, CDR2 SYDVKM. Losses at the gene ends were 7 bases for V and 1 base for J; bases not matched to a gene: 3. The CDR3 spells CASTNRGSNQPQHF. CDR3 in DNA: TGTGCCAGCACAAACAGGGGGAGCAATCAGCCCCAGCATTTT.

The CDR3 region is CASSTGVRSSYEQYF. DNA of the CDR3: TGTGCCAGTAGTACAGGGGTCAGGAGCTCCTACGAGCAGTACTTC. The V and J genes are TRBV19 and TRBJ2-7; weak D call: TRBD1 (6 bases). Germline V gene sequence: CDR1 LNHDA, CDR2 SQIVND (reference sequence). The CDR3 spans 15 residues. Trimming removed 4 bases at V and 0 bases at J, with 13 bases between.

The rearrangement joins TRBV27 to TRBJ1-2; 10 nucleotides agree with TRBD1. J lost 8 bases, V lost 4 bases, and 7 bases had no gene match. This CDR3 spans 14 amino acids. Germline CDR1 reads MNHEY; CDR2 reads SMNVEV (reference sequence). CDR3 loop: CASSSQGQGWGYTF. The CDR3 DNA is TGTGCCAGCAGTTCCCAGGGACAGGGGTGGGGCTACACCTTC.

The chain couples TRBV2 to TRBJ1-1; 7 nucleotides align to TRBD1. Per the germline V gene, CDR1 is SNHLY and CDR2 is FYNNEI. V was pared by 11 bases and J by 1 base, with 7 bases of the junction left unmatched. The CDR3 length is 13 residues. CDR3 sequence (DNA): TGTGCCGCGGCGCGGGACAGGAACACTGAAGCTTTCTTT. Translated: CAAARDRNTEAFF.

The chain couples TRBV4-2 to TRBJ1-2; 7 bases fit TRBD1. The germline CDR1 and CDR2 sequences are LGHNA and YNFKEQ. The CDR3 is 15 amino acids. V shed 1 base and J 0 bases; nucleotides not matched to a gene: 2. The CDR3 spells CASSQARGANYGYTF. CDR3 sequence (DNA): TGTGCCAGCAGCCAAGCCAGGGGGGCTAACTATGGCTACACCTTC.

V usage is TRBV25-1 and J usage is TRBJ2-7, with D perhaps matching TRBD2 (5 bases). CDR1 MGHDK and CDR2 SYGVNS come from the germline V gene. V lost 6 bases, J lost 4 bases, and 13 bases lay in between. CDR3 length: 13 residues. The CDR3 spells CASRGRGWYEQYF. CDR3 in DNA: TGTGCCAGCAGGGGAAGAGGGTGGTACGAGCAGTACTTC.

The V call is TRBV28, the J call TRBJ1-2; D uncertain. Trimming stripped 3 bases from V and 0 bases from J, with 11 bases between. Per the germline V gene, CDR1 is MDHEN and CDR2 is SYDVKM. There are 15 residues in the CDR3. The CDR3 spells CASSFHYKANYGYTF. The CDR3 DNA reads TGTGCCAGCAGTTTCCACTATAAAGCTAACTATGGCTACACCTTC.

The V and J genes are TRBV6-5 and TRBJ2-5; a weak D match, TRBD2 (5 bases). From germline, CDR1 is MNHEY and CDR2 SVGAGI. CDR3 length: 12 amino acids. The V and J ends lost 7 bases and 5 bases respectively, with 11 bases between them. CDR3 sequence reads: CASISRRETQYF. CDR3 nucleotides: TGTGCCAGCATCTCGAGGAGGGAGACCCAGTACTTC.

The rearrangement joins TRBV7-8 to TRBJ1-6, with 11 bases identical to TRBD1. CDR1 is SGHVS and CDR2 is FQNEAQ in the germline V gene. V was pared by 5 bases and J by 6 bases, with 6 bases of the junction left unmatched. The length of the CDR3 is 16 residues. The CDR3 DNA follows: TGTGCCAGCAGCAACGGGACAGGGGGTCCTAATTCACCCCTCCACTTT. It translates to CASSNGTGGPNSPLHF.

The chain joins TRBV30 to TRBJ1-3, with a weak D call TRBD1 (6 bases). There are 15 residues in the CDR3. V was trimmed by 3 bases and J by 8 bases, leaving 20 bases between them. The germline gives CDR1 GTSNPN, CDR2 SVGIG (reference sequence). CDR3 residues: CAWRQTGRTVDTIYF. The DNA for the CDR3 is TGTGCCTGGAGGCAAACAGGGCGTACCGTAGACACCATATATTTT.

V is TRBV6-1 and J is TRBJ1-3; 7 positions agree with TRBD1. Germline V gene data show CDR1 as MNHNS and CDR2 as SASEGT. The CDR3 runs to 13 residues. The V and J ends lost 2 bases and 9 bases, in that order; junction bases with no gene match: 4. Here the CDR3 DNA reads TGTGCCAGCAGTGAACAAGGGGGCATCACCATATATTTT. Its protein is CASSEQGGITIYF.

The chain employs TRBV29-1 and TRBJ1-1; the D is unclear. The CDR3 length is 11 residues. The germline V and J ends were trimmed by 4 bases and 6 bases, with 9 bases remaining between them. Germline V gene data show CDR1 as SQVTM and CDR2 as ANQGSEA. The CDR3: CSVAAGPEAFF. CDR3 nucleotides: TGCAGCGTTGCTGCTGGGCCTGAAGCTTTCTTT.

V and J are TRBV28 and TRBJ1-6; TRBD1 matches 10 bases. Trimming at V came to 8 bases and at J to 1 base, leaving 5 bases not matched to a gene. Germline-derived CDR1 and CDR2 are MDHEN and SYDVKM. The CDR3 has 16 amino acids. The CDR3 sequence: CASVTGGASYNSPLHF. The CDR3 coding sequence is TGTGCCAGCGTGACAGGGGGCGCTTCCTATAATTCACCCCTCCACTTT.

This chain joins TRBV18 and TRBJ1-3; 9 nucleotides align to TRBD1. Germline V gene data show CDR1 as KGHSH and CDR2 as LQKENI. The CDR3 consists of 15 residues. J gave up 2 bases and V 3 bases, and 2 bases lay outside the gene matches. The CDR3: CASSPTGGTGNTIYF. The CDR3 nucleotides are TGTGCCAGCTCACCGACAGGGGGGACTGGAAACACCATATATTTT. The full variable domain, in which reference TRBV18 and TRBJ1-3 provide the parts outside the CDR3, is NAGVMQNPRHLVRRRGQEARLRCSPMKGHSHVYWYRQLPEEGLKFMVYLQKENIIDESGMPKERFSAEFPKEGPSILRIQQVVRGDSAAYFCASSPTGGTGNTIYFGEGSWLTVV.